Listed here are 26 T cell receptor beta chains from one sample, sequenced in a study of lymphopenia after photon versus proton radiotherapy. Assay used: immunoSEQ multiplex PCR; TCRdb lists only in-frame clones, some missing. This table has about 17,000 clones, roughly 90% appearing once. The sequences come from peripheral blood, collected from a patient treated with photon-based radiotherapy. The receptors were sampled from a middle-aged woman with cholangiocarcinoma.

V gene TRBV6-5 combines with J gene TRBJ2-5, with 10 nucleotides matching TRBD2. J was trimmed by 2 bases and V by 4 bases; bases with no gene match: 4. The CDR3 extends over 15 amino acids. Germline V gene lookup returns CDR1 MNHEY and CDR2 SVGAGI. The CDR3 region is CASSFSGRRQETQYF. CDR3 nucleotides: TGTGCCAGCAGTTTTAGCGGGAGGCGTCAAGAGACCCAGTACTTC.

The chain is built from TRBV19 and TRBJ1-4, with D unclear. Trimming took 8 bases from V and 0 from J, leaving 7 bases between them. The germline V gene has CDR1 LNHDA and CDR2 SQIVND (reference sequence). This CDR3 spans 13 amino acids. CDR3 loop: CASSQATNEKLFF. The CDR3 DNA sequence: TGTGCCAGTTCACAAGCAACTAATGAAAAACTGTTTTTT. The variable domain in full, with the rest retrieved from reference TRBV19 and TRBJ1-4, is DGGITQSPKYLFRKEGQNVTLSCEQNLNHDAMYWYRQDPGQGLRLIYYSQIVNDFQKGDIAEGYSVSREKKESFPLTVTSAQKNPTAFYLCASSQATNEKLFFGSGTQLSVL.

The genes are TRBV10-3 and TRBJ2-7; D assignment may be TRBD1 or TRBD2 (5 bases each). The CDR3 is 11 amino acids. The V and J ends lost 10 bases and 2 bases respectively, with 9 bases between them. Germline V gene data show CDR1 as ENHRY and CDR2 as SYGVKD. The CDR3 sequence is CARDPTYEQYF. The CDR3 bases are TGTGCCAGGGACCCAACCTACGAGCAGTACTTC.

The gene calls are TRBV27 and TRBJ1-1; a weak D match, TRBD1 (5 bases). This CDR3 is 13 amino acids long. Trimming pared 3 bases from V and 1 base from J, leaving 6 bases between. In germline, CDR1 is MNHEY, CDR2 SMNVEV (reference sequence). The CDR3 protein is CASSFGQNTEAFF. The CDR3 bases are TGTGCCAGCAGTTTCGGACAGAACACTGAAGCTTTCTTT.

The rearrangement links TRBV4-2 to TRBJ1-1; TRBD1 might be the D (6 bases). CDR1 and CDR2 from the germline V gene are LGHNA and YNFKEQ. The V end lost 0 bases, the J end lost 4 bases, and 21 bases lay between the germline ends. This CDR3 has 18 amino acids. The CDR3 region has the DNA TGTGCCAGCAGCCAAGATGGAGCAGGGGATGCGGGGGGCACTGAAGCTTTCTTT. The encoded protein is CASSQDGAGDAGGTEAFF.

The chain combines TRBV5-1 with TRBJ2-5; 8 bases map to TRBD2. The V and J ends lost 4 bases and 4 bases, in that order; junction bases with no gene match: 6. Germline-derived CDR1 and CDR2 are SGHRS and YFSETQ. The CDR3 spans 14 residues. CDR3 region: CASSPVAGSETQYF. The CDR3 DNA follows: TGCGCCAGCAGCCCTGTAGCGGGGTCAGAGACCCAGTACTTC. The full variable domain, with the rest looked up from reference TRBV5-1 and TRBJ2-5, is KAGVTQTPRYLIKTRGQQVTLSCSPISGHRSVSWYQQTPGQGLQFLFEYFSETQRNKGNFPGRFSGRQFSNSRSEMNVSTLELGDSALYLCASSPVAGSETQYFGPGTRLLVL.

The chain employs TRBV28 and TRBJ2-1; weak D call: TRBD2 (5 bases). This CDR3 comprises 15 residues. Trimming shortened V by 6 bases and J by 3 bases, and 15 bases separated the two germline ends. Germline V gives CDR1 MDHEN, CDR2 SYDVKM. CDR3: CASSPERPHYNEQFF. The CDR3, as DNA: TGTGCCAGCAGCCCCGAGCGGCCCCACTACAATGAGCAGTTCTTC.

There are a few counts of this clone. The J gene is TRBJ1-5, the V gene TRBV4-1, with 8 bases lining up with TRBD1. The CDR3 is made up of 17 amino acids. The V gene's germline CDR1 is MGHRA and CDR2 YSYEKL. V lost 2 bases, J lost 2 bases, and 8 bases stayed unmatched. The CDR3 region is CASSQFLTGDGNQPQHF. In nucleotides, the CDR3 is TGCGCCAGCAGCCAATTCCTGACAGGGGACGGCAATCAGCCCCAGCATTTT.

The genes are TRBV30 and TRBJ2-7; tentatively, D is TRBD2 (5 bases). V was clipped by 2 bases and J by 5 bases, with 13 bases between them. This CDR3 has 13 amino acids. Germline V lookup: CDR1 GTSNPN, CDR2 SVGIG (reference sequence). The CDR3: CAWSTAGPNEQYF. In DNA, the CDR3 is TGTGCCTGGAGTACGGCGGGCCCGAACGAGCAGTACTTC.

The chain employs TRBV28 and TRBJ1-2, with 7 bases identical to TRBD1. This CDR3 comprises 13 residues. Germline-derived CDR1 and CDR2 are MDHEN and SYDVKM. Trimming cost V 5 bases and J 8 bases; bases outside gene matches: 8. The DNA for the CDR3 is TGTGCCAGCAGTCCCTTTGGACAGGACGGCTACACCTTC. Its translation is CASSPFGQDGYTF.

This clone has more than one count but fewer than ten. J is TRBJ1-1 and V is TRBV6-1; TRBD1 might be the D (5 bases). The CDR3 is 16 residues long. Trimming took off 2 bases at V and 0 bases at J, with 13 bases between the two ends. Germline V CDR1 and CDR2: MNHNS, SASEGT. The CDR3 sequence is CASSELSRGLNTEAFF. The CDR3, as DNA: TGTGCCAGCAGTGAACTATCAAGGGGCCTGAACACTGAAGCTTTCTTT.

This rearrangement joins TRBV10-1 to TRBJ1-1, with 9 bases identical to TRBD1. V dropped 0 bases and J dropped 1; count of bases not matched to a gene: 3. Germline CDR1 reads WNHNN; CDR2 reads SYGVQD (reference sequence). This CDR3 has 16 residues. The CDR3 is CASSESRGQGNTEAFF. CDR3 sequence (DNA): TGCGCCAGCAGTGAGTCGAGGGGACAGGGGAACACTGAAGCTTTCTTT.

This clone was counted a single time. The chain couples TRBV19 to TRBJ2-3, with 8 bases identical to TRBD1. V shed 3 bases and J 2 bases; nucleotides not matched to a gene: 4. The CDR3 is 15 residues long. From germline, CDR1 is LNHDA and CDR2 SQIVND (reference sequence). As DNA, the CDR3 is TGTGCCAGTAGTATTCGACAGGGGATCACAGATACGCAGTATTTT. Amino acid sequence: CASSIRQGITDTQYF.

The V gene is TRBV10-3, the J gene TRBJ2-3; TRBD2 is a possible D gene (7 bases). The CDR3 extends over 15 amino acids. CDR1 and CDR2 (germline): ENHRY, SYGVKD. V lost 6 bases, J lost 4 bases, and 17 bases lay in between. The CDR3 DNA sequence: TGTGCCATCAGCCAGGACTCGGGGGGCGCAGATACGCAGTATTTT. It encodes CAISQDSGGADTQYF.

J is TRBJ2-5 and V is TRBV5-1, with 8 nucleotides matching TRBD2. The CDR3 runs 18 residues. Per the germline V gene, CDR1 is SGHRS and CDR2 is YFSETQ. V lost 3 bases to trimming and J lost 1 base; unmatched junction nucleotides: 14. CDR3 DNA sequence: TGCGCCAGCAGCTCCTTCGGGACGGGGGGGCAGCCCCAAGAGACCCAGTACTTC. The encoded protein is CASSSFGTGGQPQETQYF.

This clone was picked up a small number of times. The gene calls are TRBV19 and TRBJ2-7; TRBD2 is a possible D gene (6 bases). This CDR3 has 14 residues. Germline values: CDR1 LNHDA, CDR2 SQIVND (reference sequence). Deletions cut 3 bases from V and 2 bases from J, with 11 bases between. The CDR3 DNA reads TGTGCCAGTAGTATTAATCGCGGGGCCTACGAGCAGTACTTC. Translation gives CASSINRGAYEQYF.

A word on this clone: This same CDR3 is encoded by further DNA sequences in the sample. J is TRBJ2-7 and V is TRBV20-1; D gene ambiguous. In germline, CDR1 is DFQATT, CDR2 SNEGSKA (reference sequence). The V and J ends lost 3 bases and 3 bases respectively, with 6 bases between them. The CDR3 consists of 11 residues. The CDR3 DNA follows: TGCAGTGCTAGGACGGGCTACGAGCAGTACTTC. This encodes CSARTGYEQYF.

The gene calls are TRBV20-1 and TRBJ2-4; D is ambiguous. V was pared by 5 bases and J by 10 bases, with 9 bases between. CDR1 and CDR2 (germline): DFQATT, SNEGSKA (reference sequence). The CDR3 spans 10 residues. CDR3 DNA: TGCAGTGCTGGCATAGAAATTCAGTACTTC. Its protein product is CSAGIEIQYF.

The chain combines TRBV25-1 with TRBJ2-1; 8 positions agree with TRBD2. The germline gives CDR1 MGHDK, CDR2 SYGVNS. The CDR3 is 17 amino acids. The junction had 15 bases not matched to a gene; V was cut back by 5 bases and J by 6 bases. The CDR3 DNA is TGTGCCAGCAGTCGCTCCCGGGGGGGACATGACCTCAATGAGCAGTTCTTC. The encoded protein is CASSRSRGGHDLNEQFF.

V is TRBV6-1 and J is TRBJ1-6; no clear D. The CDR3 spans 13 residues. V dropped 3 bases and J dropped 5 bases, with 5 bases sitting between them. The germline gives CDR1 MNHNS, CDR2 SASEGT. CDR3 coding DNA: TGTGCCAGCAGTGACAGAGATAATTCACCCCTCCACTTT. This gives the protein CASSDRDNSPLHF.

The chain recombines TRBV9 with TRBJ2-1; tentatively, D is TRBD2 (6 bases). Between the trimmed V and J ends, which lost 4 bases and 8 bases, there was a span of 19 bases. In germline, CDR1 is SGDLS, CDR2 YYNGEE. This CDR3 comprises 15 residues. CDR3 nucleotide sequence: TGTGCCAGCAGCCACACGGGGGAGTGGGACTATGAGCAGTTCTTC. Its translation: CASSHTGEWDYEQFF.

CDR3 sequence: CASSYSDREAFF. CDR3 DNA: TGTGCCAGCAGTTACTCTGACAGGGAAGCTTTCTTT. V is TRBV6-6 and J is TRBJ1-1; tentative D call: TRBD1 (6 bases). Trimming removed 0 bases at V and 8 bases at J, with 7 bases between. The germline CDR1 and CDR2 sequences are MNHNY and SVGAGI (reference sequence). CDR3 length: 12 amino acids.

The gene calls are TRBV5-1 and TRBJ2-2; D not resolved. V was shortened by 0 bases and J by 4 bases, with 10 bases between the two germline ends. The CDR3 totals 15 residues. Germline CDR1 is SGHRS and CDR2 is YFSETQ. The CDR3 loop is CASSLGLGPTGELFF. CDR3 DNA: TGCGCCAGCAGCTTGGGCTTGGGCCCCACCGGGGAGCTGTTTTTT.

CDR3 in amino acids: CASSLGPTSSYEQYF. In DNA, the CDR3 is TGCGCCAGCAGTCTTGGACCTACTAGCTCCTACGAGCAGTACTTC. V usage is TRBV5-1 and J usage is TRBJ2-7; TRBD2 is a possible D gene (5 bases). The V and J ends lost 5 bases and 0 bases respectively, with 15 bases between them. This CDR3 is built from 15 residues. Germline V lookup: CDR1 SGHRS, CDR2 YFSETQ. Using reference TRBV5-1 and TRBJ2-7 for the parts outside the CDR3, the full variable domain is KAGVTQTPRYLIKTRGQQVTLSCSPISGHRSVSWYQQTPGQGLQFLFEYFSETQRNKGNFPGRFSGRQFSNSRSEMNVSTLELGDSALYLCASSLGPTSSYEQYFGPGTRLTVT.

J is TRBJ2-7 and V is TRBV27; TRBD1 is a possible D gene (5 bases). With 3 bases removed from V and 5 bases from J, the gap between germline ends came to 11 bases. Per the germline V gene, CDR1 is MNHEY and CDR2 is SMNVEV (reference sequence). This CDR3 is built from 13 residues. CDR3 sequence (DNA): TGTGCCAGCAGTTTGTTCCCAGGGAACGAGCAGTACTTC. Protein: CASSLFPGNEQYF.

This chain uses TRBV7-3 with TRBJ2-7, with TRBD2 identical over 11 bases. The CDR3 is made up of 15 amino acids. V shed 1 base, J shed 3 bases, and the junction held 2 bases outside the gene matches. Germline V CDR1 and CDR2: SGHTA, FQGTGA. CDR3 amino acids: CASSLSSGRGYEQYF. DNA of the CDR3: TGTGCCAGCAGCTTAAGTAGCGGGAGGGGCTACGAGCAGTACTTC. The whole variable domain, filled in from reference TRBV7-3 and TRBJ2-7, reads GAGVSQTPSNKVTEKGKYVELRCDPISGHTALYWYRQSLGQGPEFLIYFQGTGAADDSGLPNDRFFAVRPEGSVSTLKIQRTERGDSAVYLCASSLSSGRGYEQYFGPGTRLTVT.